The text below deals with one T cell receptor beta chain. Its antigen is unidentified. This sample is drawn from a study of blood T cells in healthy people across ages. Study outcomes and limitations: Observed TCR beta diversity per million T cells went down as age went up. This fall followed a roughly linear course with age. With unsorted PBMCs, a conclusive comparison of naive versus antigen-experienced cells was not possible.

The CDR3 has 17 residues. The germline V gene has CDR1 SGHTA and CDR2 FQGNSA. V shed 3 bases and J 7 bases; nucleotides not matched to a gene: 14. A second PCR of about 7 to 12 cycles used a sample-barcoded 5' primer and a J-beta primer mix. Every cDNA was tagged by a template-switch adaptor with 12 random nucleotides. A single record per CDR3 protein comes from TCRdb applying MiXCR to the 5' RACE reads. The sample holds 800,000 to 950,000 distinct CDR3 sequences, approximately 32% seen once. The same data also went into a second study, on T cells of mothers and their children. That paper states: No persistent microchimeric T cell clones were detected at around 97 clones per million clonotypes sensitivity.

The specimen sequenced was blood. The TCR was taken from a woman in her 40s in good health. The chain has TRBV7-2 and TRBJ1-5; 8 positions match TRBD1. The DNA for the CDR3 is TGTGCCAGCAGCTTTGGTGACAGGGGTTTGAGAAACCAGCCCCAGCATTTT. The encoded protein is CASSFGDRGLRNQPQHF.